This TCR beta chain was retrieved from a study of blood T cells in healthy people across ages. About the research overall: Capture via template switching afforded approximately one barcoded beta molecule per two T cells.

Alongside a J-beta primer mix, a sample-barcoded 5' primer served in a second PCR lasting roughly 7 to 12 cycles. One entry per CDR3 protein results from TCRdb running MiXCR on the 5' RACE reads. Among about a million distinct CDR3 sequences, more than 30% were seen once, and the ten largest hold around 12%. Worth noting for this clonotype: The target antigen is unknown.

General study results and limits: Aged donors had fewer naive CD4+ cells and lower diversity than long-lived donors.

Germline V gene lookup returns CDR1 DFQATT and CDR2 SNEGSKA (reference sequence). This CDR3 region has 10 residues. V was pared by 7 bases and J by 8 bases, with 11 bases between. The sample taken for sequencing was blood. V usage is TRBV20-1 and J usage is TRBJ1-1; unclear D gene. The receptor's source is a man between 18 and 29 years old in good health. CDR3 in amino acids: CSVGEAEAFF. The CDR3 DNA sequence: TGCAGTGTCGGGGAGGCCGAAGCTTTCTTT.